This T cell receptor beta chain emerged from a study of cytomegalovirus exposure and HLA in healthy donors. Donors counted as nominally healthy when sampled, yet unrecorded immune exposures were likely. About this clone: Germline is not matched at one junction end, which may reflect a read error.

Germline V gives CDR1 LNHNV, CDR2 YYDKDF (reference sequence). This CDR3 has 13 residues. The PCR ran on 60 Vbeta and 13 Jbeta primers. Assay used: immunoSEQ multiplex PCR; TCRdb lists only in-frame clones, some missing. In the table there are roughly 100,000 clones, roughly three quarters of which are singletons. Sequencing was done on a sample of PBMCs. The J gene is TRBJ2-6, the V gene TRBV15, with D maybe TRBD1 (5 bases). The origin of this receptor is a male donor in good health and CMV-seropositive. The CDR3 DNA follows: TGTGCCACCAGGGGCTCTGGGGCCAACGGCCTGACTTTC. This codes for CATRGSGANGLTF.